The following is a TCR beta chain sequence with its context. Its antigen remains unidentified. This record comes from a study of CXCR3-negative and CXCR3-positive naive CD8 T cells. Researchers prepared the TRB cDNA libraries using 5' RACE with UMI labels. TCRdb reprocessed the 5' RACE reads; each CDR3 protein has one entry and no DNA is given. The sample features 75,000 or so distinct CDR3 sequences, with about 1.6% in its top ten. Naive CD8+ T cells showed a CD45RO-CCR7+CD27+CD95- phenotype. The CDR3 is 13 amino acids. Study-level points and caveats: Naive subsets displayed similar surface CD5, and TCR strength was inferred from TRB CDR3 properties.

Input material: naive CXCR3- CD8+ T cells from blood. The subset: CD45RO-CCR7+CD27+CD95- naive CD8+ T cells lacking CXCR3 (TNR3-). The clonotype originates from a human donor in good health. Some clones in this sample may be carry-over from other donors' samples. The V call is TRBV12-3 or TRBV12-4, the J call TRBJ2-7. CDR3: CASSYWTAAEQYF.